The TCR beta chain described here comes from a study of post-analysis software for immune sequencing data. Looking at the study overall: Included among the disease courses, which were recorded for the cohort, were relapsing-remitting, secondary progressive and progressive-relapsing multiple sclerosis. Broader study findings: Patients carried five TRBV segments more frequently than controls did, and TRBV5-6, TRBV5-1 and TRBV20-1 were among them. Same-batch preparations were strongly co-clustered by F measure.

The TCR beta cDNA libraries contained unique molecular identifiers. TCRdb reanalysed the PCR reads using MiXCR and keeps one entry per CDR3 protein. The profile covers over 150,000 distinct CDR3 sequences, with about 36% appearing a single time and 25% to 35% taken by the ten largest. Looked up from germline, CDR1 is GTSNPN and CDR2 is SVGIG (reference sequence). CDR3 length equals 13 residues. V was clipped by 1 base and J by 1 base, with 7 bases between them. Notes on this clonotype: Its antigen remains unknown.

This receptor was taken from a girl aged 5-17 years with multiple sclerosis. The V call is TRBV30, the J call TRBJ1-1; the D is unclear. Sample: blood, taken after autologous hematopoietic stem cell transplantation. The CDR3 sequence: CAWSGRQNTEAFF. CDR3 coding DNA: TGTGCCTGGAGTGGTAGGCAGAACACTGAAGCTTTCTTT.